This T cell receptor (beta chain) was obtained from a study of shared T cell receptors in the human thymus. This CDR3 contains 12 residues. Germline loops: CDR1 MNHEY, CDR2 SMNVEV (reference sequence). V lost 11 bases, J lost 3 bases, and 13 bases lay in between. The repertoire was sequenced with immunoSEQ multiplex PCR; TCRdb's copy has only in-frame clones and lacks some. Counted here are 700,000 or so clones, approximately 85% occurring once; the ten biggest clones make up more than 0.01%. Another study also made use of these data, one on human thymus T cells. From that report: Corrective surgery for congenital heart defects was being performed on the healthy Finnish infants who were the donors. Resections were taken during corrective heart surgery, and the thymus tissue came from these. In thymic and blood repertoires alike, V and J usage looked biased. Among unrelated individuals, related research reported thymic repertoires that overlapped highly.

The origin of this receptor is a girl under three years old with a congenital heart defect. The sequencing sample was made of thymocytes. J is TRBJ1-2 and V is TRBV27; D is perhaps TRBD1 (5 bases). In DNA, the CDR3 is TGTGCCGGGGCCCAGGACGACTATGGCTACACCTTC. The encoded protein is CAGAQDDYGYTF.